The 3 T cell receptor beta chains given below trace back to one sample, sequenced in a study of cytomegalovirus exposure and HLA in healthy donors. Primers for the PCR totalled 60 Vbeta and 13 Jbeta. Here immunoSEQ multiplex PCR was the method, and the copy in TCRdb shows in-frame clones only, minus some. The table lists over 75,000 clones, about 70% of them singletons. Sequencing was performed on PBMCs. The receptor set was obtained from a man aged 30 to 45 in good health and CMV-seronegative.

This chain connects TRBV6-1 to TRBJ1-2; 10 bases fit TRBD1. Germline CDR1 is MNHNS and CDR2 is SASEGT. This CDR3 region has 14 residues. The junction had 6 bases not matched to a gene; V was cut back by 6 bases and J by 5 bases. The CDR3 protein is CASRRGDRGYGYTF. The CDR3, as DNA: TGTGCCAGCAGAAGGGGGGACAGGGGTTATGGCTACACCTTC.

This clone showed up just a few times. The chain is built from TRBV30 and TRBJ1-2; TRBD1 aligns across 7 bases. The germline gives CDR1 GTSNPN, CDR2 SVGIG (reference sequence). V trimming: 1 base; J trimming: 3 bases; junction bases outside the gene matches: 2. The CDR3 spans 13 residues. CDR3 region: CAWSAGTDYGYTF. Written as DNA, the CDR3 is TGTGCCTGGAGTGCCGGGACAGACTATGGCTACACCTTC.

J is TRBJ1-5 and V is TRBV30; 7 nucleotides align to TRBD1. Germline V gene lookup returns CDR1 GTSNPN and CDR2 SVGIG (reference sequence). This CDR3 has 13 residues. The trim removed 5 bases at V and 1 base at J, leaving 2 bases unmatched. The CDR3 DNA reads as TGTGCCTGGGGGACAGCGAGCAATCAGCCCCAGCATTTT. Encoded protein: CAWGTASNQPQHF.